The 18 T cell receptor beta chains in this list originate from one sample, sequenced in a study of T cells after posttransplantation cyclophosphamide. Sampled 1 year posttransplant, controls received myeloablative marrow transplants, methotrexate and a calcineurin inhibitor. Assay used: immunoSEQ multiplex PCR; TCRdb lists only in-frame clones, some missing. Of more than 9,500 clones listed, 75% to 85% are singletons. Sample: PBMCs, taken about 350 days after allogeneic stem cell transplant with calcineurin inhibitor and methotrexate. The receptor set was obtained from a male patient aged 25-45 years who received an allogeneic stem cell transplant from an unrelated donor, was CMV-positive, and had acute GVHD only. The T cells may partly be graft donor cells.

This sequence joins TRBV13 and TRBJ2-1; 9 bases align to TRBD1. The length of the CDR3 is 14 residues. With V trimmed by 1 base and J by 9 bases, 4 bases remained unmatched. Germline V gene data show CDR1 as PRHDT and CDR2 as FYEKMQ (reference sequence). In DNA form, the CDR3 reads TGTGCCAGCAGCTTAGAGGGACAGGGCGGTGAGCAGTTCTTC. This encodes CASSLEGQGGEQFF.

The chain is built from TRBV19 and TRBJ2-2; possible D gene TRBD2, 6 bases. V dropped 3 bases and J dropped 5 bases, with 10 bases sitting between them. The CDR3 length is 14 residues. The germline gives CDR1 LNHDA, CDR2 SQIVND (reference sequence). CDR3 sequence (DNA): TGTGCCAGTAGTATTTCCGGGAGTACCGGGGAGCTGTTTTTT. The encoded protein is CASSISGSTGELFF.

The chain links TRBV9 to TRBJ2-2, with unresolved D. V lost 1 base and J 2 bases, leaving 9 bases between the germline ends. This CDR3 is 15 amino acids long. Germline V gives CDR1 SGDLS, CDR2 YYNGEE. CDR3: CASSVQSINTGELFF. The DNA of the CDR3 is TGTGCCAGCAGCGTACAGTCCATAAACACCGGGGAGCTGTTTTTT.

The V call is TRBV18, the J call TRBJ1-2, with D perhaps TRBD1 (5 bases). The CDR3 extends over 15 amino acids. Germline V gives CDR1 KGHSH, CDR2 LQKENI. Between the trimmed V and J ends, which lost 1 base and 3 bases, there was a span of 12 bases. The CDR3 region has the DNA TGTGCCAGCTCACCACAGGGGCAAGTCGACTATGGCTACACCTTC. Its protein product is CASSPQGQVDYGYTF.

This chain links TRBV28 with TRBJ2-3, with TRBD2 as a possible D gene (7 bases). Trimming removed 5 bases from V and 2 bases from J, with 20 bases in between. The CDR3 is 17 residues long. The germline V gene encodes CDR1 MDHEN and CDR2 SYDVKM. The CDR3 DNA sequence: TGTGCCAGCAGTCCTCTAGGGGGGGCGAAACCCACAGATACGCAGTATTTT. Its protein product is CASSPLGGAKPTDTQYF.

This clone was counted once. CDR3 bases: TGTGCCTGGCAATACGGACAGGGGGCCGTTGGCTACACCTTC. Translating it yields CAWQYGQGAVGYTF. This chain uses TRBV30 with TRBJ1-2; 11 nucleotides agree with TRBD1. The CDR3 has 14 amino acids. The germline CDR1 and CDR2 sequences are GTSNPN and SVGIG (reference sequence). J gave up 7 bases and V 5 bases, and 9 bases lay outside the gene matches.

The CDR3 loop reads CASSPGLALNEQYF. The CDR3 nucleotides are TGCGCCAGCAGCCCGGGACTAGCCCTTAACGAGCAGTACTTC. V gene TRBV4-3 combines with J gene TRBJ2-7; 9 bases align to TRBD2. This CDR3 spans 14 amino acids. V dropped 4 bases and J dropped 5; count of bases not matched to a gene: 6. The germline CDR1 and CDR2 sequences are LGHNA and YSLEER.

The rearrangement uses TRBV2 and TRBJ1-5, with 7 positions matching TRBD1. Losses at the gene ends were 0 bases for V and 6 bases for J; bases not matched to a gene: 8. CDR1 is SNHLY and CDR2 is FYNNEI in the germline V gene. The CDR3 has 16 amino acids. The CDR3 loop is CASSEAGQGVGQPQHF. The CDR3 coding sequence is TGTGCCAGCAGTGAAGCGGGCCAGGGGGTAGGTCAGCCCCAGCATTTT.

CDR3 sequence reads: CASKTESSGANVLTF. In nucleotides, the CDR3 is TGTGCCAGCAAGACAGAGAGTTCTGGGGCCAACGTCCTGACTTTC. This chain joins TRBV2 and TRBJ2-6; D possibly corresponds to TRBD1 (5 bases). The V gene's germline CDR1 is SNHLY and CDR2 FYNNEI. The CDR3 is made up of 15 amino acids. Trimming took 7 bases from V and 1 from J, leaving 11 bases between them.

This chain connects TRBV29-1 to TRBJ2-1, with 9 bases matching TRBD2. Germline V gene lookup returns CDR1 SQVTM and CDR2 ANQGSEA. The CDR3 spans 15 residues. Losses at the gene ends were 3 bases for V and 5 bases for J; bases not matched to a gene: 8. The CDR3 reads CSVDGSWTSDNEQFF. The DNA for the CDR3 is TGCAGCGTTGATGGGTCTTGGACTAGCGACAATGAGCAGTTCTTC.

Comment on this clone: The junction and the germline gene differ at one end; a read error may be behind it. The sample has other DNA sequences that encode this CDR3 too. The chain uses TRBV4-1 and TRBJ1-1; D is unclear. This CDR3 contains 13 residues. From germline, CDR1 is MGHRA and CDR2 YSYEKL. CDR3 residues: CASSYGRGTEAFF. For the CDR3, the DNA is TGCGCCAGCAGCTACGGACGGGGAACTGAAGCCTTCTTT.

This clone has a single count. The chain combines TRBV6-5 with TRBJ2-1; D is perhaps TRBD1 (5 bases). The V gene's germline CDR1 is MNHEY and CDR2 SVGAGI. The CDR3 totals 14 residues. Trimming removed 8 bases from V and 10 bases from J, with 21 bases in between. In nucleotides, the CDR3 is TGTGCCAGCGGGTCCAGTCCTGGGGCTGTGGAGCAGTTCTTC. This codes for CASGSSPGAVEQFF.

J is TRBJ1-6 and V is TRBV7-9, with 8 bases lining up with TRBD1. The V gene's germline CDR1 is SEHNR and CDR2 FQNEAQ (reference sequence). The CDR3 contains 17 residues. V lost 2 bases, J lost 5 bases, and 8 bases stayed unmatched. The CDR3 DNA follows: TGTGCCAGCAGCTTATCGGCAGGGGGCGTCCATAATTCACCCCTCCACTTT. This codes for CASSLSAGGVHNSPLHF.

The rearrangement uses TRBV4-3 and TRBJ1-1, with D possibly matching TRBD1 (6 bases). Germline V gene sequence: CDR1 LGHNA, CDR2 YSLEER. CDR3 length: 13 residues. V was shortened by 3 bases and J by 4 bases, with 9 bases between the two germline ends. The CDR3 loop reads CASSQTTGTEAFF. DNA of the CDR3: TGCGCCAGCAGCCAGACGACAGGCACTGAAGCTTTCTTT.

The chain carries TRBV5-6 and TRBJ2-1; weak D call: TRBD2 (6 bases). The CDR3 sequence is 14 residues long. The V gene lost 4 bases and the J gene lost 4 bases, with 12 bases spanning the gap. Germline V gene data show CDR1 as SGHDT and CDR2 as YYEEEE. The CDR3 sequence is CASSRENLYNEQFF. The CDR3 DNA is TGTGCCAGCAGCCGGGAGAATTTGTACAATGAGCAGTTCTTC. The whole variable domain, filled in from reference TRBV5-6 and TRBJ2-1, reads DAGVTQSPTHLIKTRGQQVTLRCSPKSGHDTVSWYQQALGQGPQFIFQYYEEEERQRGNFPDRFSGHQFPNYSSELNVNALLLGDSALYLCASSRENLYNEQFFGPGTRLTVL.

This clone was picked up one time. Here the CDR3 DNA reads TGTGCCCATAGCTATGGCACTGAAGCTTTCTTT. Its translation is CAHSYGTEAFF. This sequence joins TRBV10-3 and TRBJ1-1; D is unclear. This CDR3 is built from 11 residues. V was trimmed by 11 bases and J by 4 bases, leaving 11 bases between them. CDR1 is ENHRY and CDR2 is SYGVKD in the germline V gene.

This rearrangement joins TRBV6-6 to TRBJ1-3; 7 positions match TRBD1. Germline V CDR1 and CDR2: MNHNY, SVGAGI (reference sequence). J lost 7 bases, V lost 11 bases, and 8 bases had no gene match. This CDR3 has 12 amino acids. Here the CDR3 reads CAVHAGGNTIYF. The CDR3 DNA reads as TGTGCCGTGCATGCAGGGGGGAACACCATATATTTT.

The CDR3 spells CASSLLTGGSYEQYF. CDR3 coding DNA: TGCGCCAGCAGCTTACTTACAGGGGGCTCCTACGAGCAGTACTTC. This rearrangement joins TRBV5-1 to TRBJ2-7, with 8 bases fitting TRBD1. V shed 2 bases, J shed 0 bases, and the junction held 4 bases outside the gene matches. Germline lookup yields CDR1 SGHRS and CDR2 YFSETQ. The CDR3 runs to 15 residues.